Listed below are T cell receptor beta chains from one sample, sequenced in a study of blood T cell repertoires in COVID-19. Method: immunoSEQ multiplex PCR; TCRdb's copy keeps in-frame clones and lacks some. Here the sample spans approximately 100,000 clones, 85% being singletons. The sequenced material came from peripheral blood. These receptors all come from a woman in her seventies with active or convalescent COVID-19. Each CDR3 is given with its conserved first and last residue. A D gene is named only where the DNA matches it firmly. Size tells how often a clone was seen (once, few, many) or the class of an expanded clone, and some rows leave it out.

len | j_gene | d_gene | abundance | v_gene | CDR3aa | CDR3nt
15 | TRBJ2-7 | TRBD2 | - | TRBV7-2 | CASSPSGAKAYEQYF | TGTGCCAGCAGCCCTAGCGGAGCGAAGGCCTACGAGCAGTACTTC
15 | TRBJ2-5 | - | - | TRBV9 | CASSVVGKVGGTQYF | TGTGCCAGCAGCGTAGTCGGCAAGGTCGGGGGGACCCAGTACTTC
15 | TRBJ2-5 | TRBD1 | - | TRBV11-3 | CASSTGGQVGETQYF | TGTGCCAGCAGCACCGGGGGACAGGTTGGCGAGACCCAGTACTTC
15 | TRBJ1-1 | TRBD1 | - | TRBV7-9 | CASSPFGQAHTEAFF | TGTGCCAGCAGCCCTTTCGGACAGGCACACACTGAAGCTTTCTTT
16 | TRBJ2-1 | - | - | TRBV21-1 | CASSNPADSSYNEQFF | TGTGCCAGCAGCAATCCAGCGGATAGCTCCTACAATGAGCAGTTCTTC
13 | TRBJ2-1 | TRBD2 | - | TRBV29-1 | CSVGGRFYNEQFF | TGCAGCGTTGGCGGGAGGTTCTACAATGAGCAGTTCTTC
17 | TRBJ2-5 | TRBD2 | - | TRBV4-1 | CASSQGVAGGNQETQYF | TGCGCCAGCAGCCAAGGCGTAGCGGGGGGAAACCAAGAGACCCAGTACTTC
15 | TRBJ2-6 | - | - | TRBV5-5 | CASSSTSSGANVLTF | TGTGCCAGCAGCTCGACTAGCTCTGGGGCCAACGTCCTGACTTTC
13 | TRBJ2-7 | TRBD2 | - | TRBV28 | CASSLRLAREQYF | TGTGCCAGCAGTTTAAGACTAGCGCGCGAGCAGTACTTC
14 | TRBJ1-6 | - | - | TRBV7-9 | CASGGQGMGSPLHF | TGTGCCAGCGGGGGCCAGGGTATGGGTTCACCCCTCCACTTT
14 | TRBJ2-1 | TRBD1 | - | TRBV5-1 | CASSLEGADDEQFF | TGCGCCAGCAGCTTGGAGGGGGCAGACGATGAGCAGTTCTTC
19 | TRBJ2-2 | TRBD2 | - | TRBV4-3 | CASSQYFPLTSGNGGELFF | TGCGCCAGCAGCCAATATTTCCCGTTGACTAGCGGGAACGGCGGGGAGCTGTTTTTT
15 | TRBJ2-5 | TRBD1 | - | TRBV7-9 | CASSLALTGAETQYF | TGTGCCAGCAGCTTAGCTCTAACAGGGGCCGAGACCCAGTACTTC
14 | TRBJ1-6 | - | - | TRBV5-6 | CASTADSHNSPLHF | TGTGCCAGCACCGCGGACAGCCATAATTCACCCCTCCACTTT
15 | TRBJ2-5 | TRBD1 | - | TRBV9 | CASSVARTGKETQYF | TGTGCCAGCAGCGTCGCTCGGACAGGAAAAGAGACCCAGTACTTC
14 | TRBJ1-5 | - | - | TRBV6-2/TRBV6-3 | CASSYASVAQPQHF | TGTGCCAGCAGTTACGCCAGTGTCGCTCAGCCCCAGCATTTT
12 | TRBJ1-5 | - | few | TRBV28 | CASRLGGQPQHF | TGTGCCAGCAGACTAGGTGGGCAGCCCCAGCATTTT
14 | TRBJ1-1 | - | - | TRBV6-5 | CASRSSRGTAEAFF | TGTGCCAGCAGGAGTAGTAGGGGAACTGCTGAAGCTTTCTTT
14 | TRBJ2-5 | TRBD1 | - | TRBV24-1 | CATRSGGGAQTQYF | TGTGCCACCAGGTCAGGGGGCGGCGCACAGACCCAGTACTTC
16 | TRBJ2-5 | TRBD1 | - | TRBV7-2 | CASSLGSGQGEETQYF | TGTGCCAGCAGCTTAGGCTCGGGACAGGGTGAAGAGACCCAGTACTTC
13 | TRBJ1-4 | - | - | TRBV5-1 | CASSSGAHEKLFF | TGCGCCAGCAGCTCCGGAGCCCATGAAAAACTGTTTTTT
12 | TRBJ2-2 | TRBD2 | - | TRBV19 | CACGGFTGELFF | TGTGCCTGCGGGGGGTTCACCGGGGAGCTGTTTTTT
18 | TRBJ1-1 | - | - | TRBV5-1 | CASSYYLEGGDGNTEAFF | TGCGCCAGCAGCTATTATCTGGAGGGAGGGGATGGAAACACTGAAGCTTTCTTT
15 | TRBJ1-1 | TRBD1 | - | TRBV5-4 | CASSPGQGENTEAFF | TGTGCCAGCAGCCCGGGACAGGGTGAGAACACTGAAGCTTTCTTT
15 | TRBJ2-1 | - | - | TRBV9 | CASSPRTDTYNEQFF | TGTGCCAGCAGCCCGAGGACAGATACCTACAATGAGCAGTTCTTC
14 | TRBJ1-1 | TRBD1 | - | TRBV7-9 | CASSLGQGNTEAFF | TGTGCCAGCAGCCTAGGACAGGGCAACACTGAAGCTTTCTTT
15 | TRBJ2-1 | TRBD1 | - | TRBV14 | CASSPWDRTDREQFF | TGTGCCAGCAGCCCCTGGGACCGTACGGACAGGGAGCAGTTCTTC
16 | TRBJ2-1 | TRBD2 | - | TRBV7-3 | CASSSTGTSRPDEQFF | TGTGCCAGCAGCTCGACCGGGACTAGTCGTCCCGATGAGCAGTTCTTC
15 | TRBJ2-3 | TRBD2 | - | TRBV15 | CATSPAVAGVRSQYF | TGTGCCACCAGCCCCGCGGTAGCGGGGGTGCGATCGCAGTATTTT
14 | TRBJ2-7 | TRBD2 | - | TRBV2 | CASTPGRGGYEQYF | TGTGCCAGCACCCCGGGACGGGGAGGGTACGAGCAGTACTTC
14 | TRBJ2-5 | TRBD2 | - | TRBV18 | CASSPREGQETQYF | TGTGCCAGCTCACCTCGGGAGGGACAAGAGACCCAGTACTTC
16 | TRBJ1-4 | - | - | TRBV3-1/TRBV3-2 | CASSQDTQAINEKLFF | TGTGCCAGCAGCCAAGATACGCAGGCGATTAATGAAAAACTGTTTTTT
15 | TRBJ2-1 | - | few | TRBV24-1 | CATSDGRQPYNEQFF | TGTGCCACCAGTGATGGCCGACAGCCCTACAATGAGCAGTTCTTC
16 | TRBJ2-4 | - | - | TRBV15 | CATSVRDGGAKNIQYF | TGTGCCACCAGCGTCCGGGACGGGGGTGCCAAAAACATTCAGTACTTC
15 | TRBJ2-1 | - | - | TRBV20-1 | CSASKSLYSYNEQFF | TGCAGTGCTAGTAAGTCTCTATATTCCTACAATGAGCAGTTCTTC
15 | TRBJ1-2 | - | - | TRBV28 | CASSPGRAGNYGYTF | TGTGCCAGCAGCCCGGGAAGGGCCGGTAACTATGGCTACACCTTC
14 | TRBJ1-4 | - | - | TRBV30 | CAWSLGGGNEKLFF | TGTGCCTGGAGCTTGGGGGGGGGTAATGAAAAACTGTTTTTT
16 | TRBJ2-3 | - | - | TRBV7-2 | CASSLKVRGDADTQYF | TGTGCCAGCAGTCTAAAAGTGAGAGGTGACGCAGATACGCAGTATTTT
13 | TRBJ1-2 | TRBD1 | - | TRBV30 | CAWRTPGQSTGTF | TGTGCCTGGAGAACCCCGGGACAGTCAACGGGGACCTTC
14 | TRBJ1-6 | - | - | TRBV30 | CAWKDTFFYSPLHF | TGTGCCTGGAAAGACACCTTTTTTTATTCACCCCTCCACTTT
15 | TRBJ2-5 | TRBD1 | - | TRBV24-1 | CATSRGTGDQETQYF | TGTGCCACCAGCCGAGGGACAGGGGACCAAGAGACCCAGTACTTC
16 | TRBJ2-7 | TRBD2 | - | TRBV27 | CASSLGGYSLSYEQYF | TGTGCCAGCAGCCTGGGGGGGTACTCCCTCTCCTACGAGCAGTACTTC
15 | TRBJ2-3 | TRBD2 | - | TRBV29-1 | CSVSPWGGVTDTQYF | TGCAGCGTTTCTCCGTGGGGGGGTGTCACAGATACGCAGTATTTT
16 | TRBJ2-2 | TRBD1 | - | TRBV9 | CASSAHRGWDTGELFF | TGTGCCAGCAGCGCTCACAGGGGGTGGGACACCGGGGAGCTGTTTTTT
16 | TRBJ2-3 | - | - | TRBV6-2/TRBV6-3 | CASSYQGHTSTDTQYF | TGTGCCAGCAGTTACCAAGGACATACTAGCACAGATACGCAGTATTTT
14 | TRBJ1-2 | TRBD1 | - | TRBV2 | CASSPGTGRYGYTF | TGTGCCAGCTCACCCGGGACAGGGCGCTATGGCTACACCTTC
15 | TRBJ2-7 | - | - | TRBV4-3 | CASSQVAWTSGEQYF | TGCGCCAGCAGCCAAGTGGCTTGGACAAGTGGGGAGCAGTACTTC
15 | TRBJ2-1 | TRBD2 | few | TRBV9 | CASSPLSGGFNEQFF | TGTGCCAGCAGCCCGCTAAGCGGGGGTTTCAATGAGCAGTTCTTC